The sequence of this T cell receptor beta chain was determined in a study of T-cell reconstitution after alpha-beta-depleted transplantation in children. Whole-study findings and limits: Reportedly, only several hundred clones from non-depleted graft cells drove alpha-beta T-cell counts at about two months. A year had passed since transplant, and T-cell counts and diversity by then came mostly from newly produced T cells. Surviving recipient cells, namely T cells and thymic progenitors, were the source of high day-60 TCRbeta diversity in some patients.

As regards this clonotype: Its antigen is as yet unknown.

Unique molecular identifiers were used to barcode this TCRbeta library. MiXCR, run by TCRdb on the PCR reads, gives a single entry per CDR3 protein. The sample carries fewer than 1 million distinct CDR3 sequences, roughly 15% recorded once. This CDR3 comprises 15 residues. J gave up 10 bases and V 2 bases, and 7 bases lay outside the gene matches. The germline V gene encodes CDR1 SGHRS and CDR2 YFSETQ. The gene calls are TRBV5-1 and TRBJ1-6; TRBD1 aligns across 9 bases. This specimen consisted of PBMCs, mostly from graft donor cells, obtained 360 days after TCRalphabeta/CD19-depleted stem cell transplant. The receptor comes from a male patient under 18 who had a stem cell transplant for acute lymphoblastic leukemia, so the T cells may come from the graft donor. The CDR3 loop is CASSFIQGASSPLHF. The CDR3 nucleotides are TGCGCCAGCAGCTTTATACAGGGGGCGTCGTCACCCCTCCACTTT. Based on the CDR3 plus reference TRBV5-1 and TRBJ1-6, the full variable domain is KAGVTQTPRYLIKTRGQQVTLSCSPISGHRSVSWYQQTPGQGLQFLFEYFSETQRNKGNFPGRFSGRQFSNSRSEMNVSTLELGDSALYLCASSFIQGASSPLHFGNGTRLTVT.